This TCR beta chain comes out of a study of somatic mutations in cytotoxic T cells in rheumatoid arthritis. On the study more broadly: The flow sorting of some V beta antibody-stained T-cell populations reached nearly 100% purity, and the sorted populations included V beta1+ cells sequenced for TCRB. Whole-study findings and limits: Measurement of CD8+ T-cell clonality revealed no significant difference between rheumatoid arthritis patients and age-matched healthy controls.

TCRdb's table, derived via immunoSEQ multiplex PCR, lists solely in-frame clones and lacks some. The repertoire holds fewer than 20,000 clones, under 80% seen once, with about 5.2% in the top ten. A note on this clone: Its specificity is unknown.

The clonotype comes from a man aged 55-75 years in good health. Sequencing was carried out using CD8+ T cells sorted from blood.

The chain's CDR3 is CASNLQGDYEQYF. In DNA form, the CDR3 reads TGTGCCAGCAACCTACAAGGGGACTACGAGCAGTACTTC. This rearrangement joins TRBV5-4 to TRBJ2-5, with D tentatively TRBD1 (5 bases). The J call is uncertain, as TRBJ2-7 better fits the DNA end. This CDR3 is built from 13 residues. Germline CDR1 is SGHNT and CDR2 is YYREEE (reference sequence).